One and the same sample provided the 23 T cell receptor beta chains below, sequenced in a study of T cells in Graves' hyperthyroidism and ophthalmopathy. RNA transcripts yielded amplified TCR beta CDR3 regions. During a first-round RT-PCR of the TCR CDR3, the HTBI primer set was used. In TCRdb, the multiplex PCR reads were re-called with MiXCR into one record per CDR3 protein. The sample yields hundreds of thousands of distinct CDR3 sequences, 45% seen once. Sequenced input: peripheral blood or thyroid tissue (not recorded which). The receptors shown here come from an adult man with Graves' disease, either hyperthyroidism or ophthalmopathy (not recorded which).

The CDR3 here is CASSIATAYVLTF. DNA for the CDR3: TGTGCCAGTAGTATCGCTACTGCCTACGTCCTGACTTTC. The rearrangement joins TRBV19 to TRBJ2-6; D gene ambiguous. V was pared by 3 bases and J by 11 bases, with 11 bases between. Germline V gives CDR1 LNHDA, CDR2 SQIVND (reference sequence). The CDR3 contains 13 residues. Using reference TRBV19 and TRBJ2-6 for the parts outside the CDR3, the full variable domain is DGGITQSPKYLFRKEGQNVTLSCEQNLNHDAMYWYRQDPGQGLRLIYYSQIVNDFQKGDIAEGYSVSREKKESFPLTVTSAQKNPTAFYLCASSIATAYVLTFGAGSRLTVL.

This clonotype has at least ten counts. This chain joins TRBV24-1 and TRBJ1-1; 7 bases match TRBD1. CDR1 is KGHDR, CDR2 SFDVKD, per germline. CDR3 length: 13 amino acids. Trimming removed 4 bases from V and 8 bases from J; junction bases left unmatched: 6. The CDR3 loop reads CATSDKDRDEAFF. In DNA form, the CDR3 reads TGTGCCACCAGTGACAAAGACAGGGACGAAGCTTTCTTT.

Turning to this clonotype: A much more abundant neighbour one base away suggests this may be a read error. The V and J genes are TRBV7-3 and TRBJ1-6, with D perhaps TRBD1 (5 bases). This CDR3 is built from 15 residues. The V gene's germline CDR1 is SGHTA and CDR2 FQGTGA. For the CDR3, the DNA is TGTGCCGGCAGCCCCTGGGAGGGACCGAGTTCACCCCTCCACTTT. It is translated as CAGSPWEGPSSPLHF.

This chain joins TRBV9 and TRBJ2-7, with 9 bases fitting TRBD1. The V and J ends lost 4 bases and 0 bases, in that order; junction bases with no gene match: 11. The CDR3 consists of 17 residues. The germline gives CDR1 SGDLS, CDR2 YYNGEE. CDR3 loop: CASSHPLGTGSSYEQYF. DNA for the CDR3: TGTGCCAGCAGCCACCCCCTCGGGACAGGGAGCTCCTACGAGCAGTACTTC.

This chain links TRBV14 with TRBJ1-4; tentatively, D is TRBD1 (5 bases). Germline CDR1 reads SGHDN; CDR2 reads FVKESK. The CDR3 runs 18 residues. Trimming removed 0 bases at V and 7 bases at J, with 21 bases between. This chain's CDR3 is CASSQDRGISQLGEKLFF. Here the CDR3 DNA reads TGTGCCAGCAGCCAAGATCGGGGCATAAGTCAGCTCGGTGAAAAACTGTTTTTT. Supplemented by reference TRBV14 and TRBJ1-4, the full variable domain reads EAGVTQFPSHSVIEKGQTVTLRCDPISGHDNLYWYRRVMGKEIKFLLHFVKESKQDESGMPNNRFLAERTGGTYSTLKVQPAELEDSGVYFCASSQDRGISQLGEKLFFGSGTQLSVL.

This clonotype was recorded many times. The rearrangement joins TRBV24-1 to TRBJ2-5; D is unclear. The CDR3 is made up of 16 amino acids. From germline, CDR1 is KGHDR and CDR2 SFDVKD. V shed 4 bases and J shed 0 bases, with 14 bases lying between them. The CDR3 nucleotides read TGTGCCACCAGTGACCCGGTCGGACGGAACCAAGAGACCCAGTACTTC. This sequence encodes CATSDPVGRNQETQYF.

V usage is TRBV7-2 and J usage is TRBJ2-5, with a tentative D call TRBD1 (6 bases). V was shortened by 2 bases and J by 5 bases, with 15 bases between the two germline ends. The germline V gene encodes CDR1 SGHTA and CDR2 FQGNSA. The CDR3 covers 15 residues. The CDR3 reads CASSLRQGLEETQYF. CDR3 bases: TGTGCCAGCAGCTTAAGGCAGGGGTTAGAGGAGACCCAGTACTTC.

This clonotype was found many times. The rearrangement links TRBV7-2 to TRBJ2-5; D might be TRBD2 (7 bases). CDR3 length: 16 residues. The germline V gene encodes CDR1 SGHTA and CDR2 FQGNSA. V was clipped by 5 bases and J by 5 bases, with 21 bases between them. The CDR3 DNA reads TGTGCCAGCAGCCTACACCATTCGGGGGGCAGGGAGACCCAGTACTTC. Translated, it gives CASSLHHSGGRETQYF. Looking up the rest from reference TRBV7-2 and TRBJ2-5 gives the full variable domain: GAGVSQSPSNKVTEKGKDVELRCDPISGHTALYWYRQSLGQGLEFLIYFQGNSAPDKSGLPSDRFSAERTGGSVSTLTIQRTQQEDSAVYLCASSLHHSGGRETQYFGPGTRLLVL.

The chain employs TRBV2 and TRBJ1-3; no firm D call. Germline CDR1 SNHLY, CDR2 FYNNEI. The CDR3 consists of 11 residues. The CDR3, as DNA: TGTCCAGCGGGTTCTGGAAACACCATATATTTT. Its protein product is CPAGSGNTIYF. The full variable domain, rest sourced from reference TRBV2 and TRBJ1-3, is EPEVTQTPSHQVTQMGQEVILRCVPISNHLYFYWYRQILGQKVEFLVSFYNNEISEKSEIFDDQFSVERPDGSNFTLKIRSTKLEDSAMYFCPAGSGNTIYFGEGSWLTVV.

In the case of this clonotype: This may be a read error, as it is one base from a much larger clone. The chain is built from TRBV29-1 and TRBJ1-2, with D unresolved. The germline gives CDR1 SQVTM, CDR2 ANQGSEA. The CDR3 is 11 amino acids. V was cut by 4 bases and J by 8 bases, with 11 bases left in between. The CDR3 here is CSVGYLEGYTF. The DNA of the CDR3 is TGCAGCGTTGGATACCTCGAAGGCTACACCTTC.

The J gene is TRBJ2-5, the V gene TRBV20-1; D gene unclear. Germline V CDR1 and CDR2: DFQATT, SNEGSKA (reference sequence). The CDR3 totals 11 residues. Trimming cost V 6 bases and J 3 bases, with 8 bases left between them. CDR3 bases: TGCAGTGCCCTGGCCGAAGAGACCCAGTACTTC. This sequence encodes CSALAEETQYF.

The gene calls are TRBV29-1 and TRBJ1-2; the D gene is possibly TRBD1 (5 bases). CDR3 length: 14 amino acids. The germline V and J ends were trimmed by 4 bases and 7 bases, with 19 bases remaining between them. Germline CDR1 is SQVTM and CDR2 is ANQGSEA. CDR3 bases: TGCAGCGTTGTAGGCTCTCCAGGGATAAGTGGCTACACCTTC. Amino acid sequence: CSVVGSPGISGYTF.

As for this clonotype: The conserved closing phenylalanine or tryptophan is absent in this CDR3, likely reflecting a read error. The DNA is omitted, as the CDR3 cannot be located on it reliably, and the CDR3 follows TCRdb's listing. This chain links TRBV7-9 with TRBJ1-4; the table assigns TRBD1, which was not confirmed against the DNA. The CDR3 is 9 amino acids in total, end residues counted. Germline lookup yields CDR1 SEHNR and CDR2 FQNEAQ (reference sequence). Here the CDR3 reads CASSQDRTG.

This clonotype was seen a handful of times. CDR3 bases: TGTGCCAGCGGAGAACAGGGTTCCTACGAGCAGTACTTC. It yields the protein CASGEQGSYEQYF. The chain uses TRBV6-1 and TRBJ2-7, with D maybe TRBD1 (6 bases). Per germline, CDR1 MNHNS and CDR2 SASEGT. V was clipped by 8 bases and J by 1 base, with 12 bases between them. The CDR3 covers 13 residues.

The chain recombines TRBV20-1 with TRBJ1-2; D might be TRBD1 (5 bases). This CDR3 is 14 amino acids long. From germline, CDR1 is DFQATT and CDR2 SNEGSKA (reference sequence). V lost 3 bases, J lost 5 bases, and 16 bases lay in between. For the CDR3, the DNA is TGCAGTGCTAGGGCGCGAGGGACGGGGTATGGCTACACCTTC. It specifies CSARARGTGYGYTF.

The chain uses TRBV2 and TRBJ1-4, with D uncertain. Trimming took off 3 bases at V and 6 bases at J, with 8 bases between the two ends. Germline lookup yields CDR1 SNHLY and CDR2 FYNNEI. The CDR3 has 13 residues. The CDR3 region is CASSENTDEKLFF. In DNA, the CDR3 is TGTGCCAGCAGTGAGAACACCGATGAAAAACTGTTTTTT.

This clonotype was found many times. This chain joins TRBV7-2 and TRBJ2-7, with a weak D call TRBD1 (6 bases). V lost 1 base to trimming and J lost 2 bases, with 9 bases between them. Germline V gives CDR1 SGHTA, CDR2 FQGNSA. The CDR3 loop spans 14 amino acids. CDR3 residues: CASSLGGGPYEQYF. The DNA of the CDR3 is TGTGCCAGCAGCTTAGGAGGGGGACCCTACGAGCAGTACTTC.

This clonotype was recorded a few times. The rearrangement uses TRBV12-3 or TRBV12-4 and TRBJ1-2; no clear D. Trimming took 6 bases from V and 0 from J, leaving 17 bases between them. There are 16 residues in the CDR3. The CDR3 sequence is CASSWRAVGPNYGYTF. The CDR3 DNA follows: TGTGCCAGCAGCTGGAGAGCTGTAGGACCTAACTATGGCTACACCTTC.

Ten or more counts support this clonotype. J is TRBJ1-1 and V is TRBV7-2; D is uncertain. This CDR3 contains 13 residues. The germline V gene has CDR1 SGHTA and CDR2 FQGNSA. V was pared by 2 bases and J by 0 bases, with 4 bases between. The CDR3 DNA reads TGTGCCAGCAGCTTAATGATGAACACTGAAGCTTTCTTT. Amino acid sequence: CASSLMMNTEAFF.

The gene calls are TRBV15 and TRBJ1-6; D might be TRBD1 (5 bases). Looked up from germline, CDR1 is LNHNV and CDR2 is YYDKDF (reference sequence). Trimming took off 10 bases at V and 5 bases at J, with 15 bases between the two ends. The CDR3 has 14 amino acids. In DNA form, the CDR3 reads TGTGCCAGGGAGGGGTCCAGGGATAATTCACCCCTCCACTTT. It codes for CAREGSRDNSPLHF.

The chain has TRBV25-1 and TRBJ2-5; TRBD1 is a possible D gene (6 bases). Trimming removed 8 bases at V and 5 bases at J, with 12 bases between. CDR3 length: 12 amino acids. From germline, CDR1 is MGHDK and CDR2 SYGVNS. The CDR3 is CASLAGVETQYF. The DNA for the CDR3 is TGTGCCAGCTTAGCAGGGGTTGAGACCCAGTACTTC.

This clonotype was seen repeatedly, ten times or more. This rearrangement joins TRBV12-3 or TRBV12-4 to TRBJ1-5; D is unclear. CDR3 length: 14 residues. The V end was cut by 6 bases, the J end by 0 bases, with 9 bases between. In nucleotides, the CDR3 is TGTGCCAGCAGCTCAGCCTATAGCAATCAGCCCCAGCATTTT. This codes for CASSSAYSNQPQHF.

This clonotype was found a few times. The genes are TRBV19 and TRBJ1-2; no clear D. V lost 3 bases, J lost 14 bases, and 19 bases lay in between. The length of the CDR3 is 13 residues. Looked up from germline, CDR1 is LNHDA and CDR2 is SQIVND (reference sequence). The CDR3 DNA is TGTGCCAGTAGTATCCTAACCGAATCAGGCGAAACCTTC. This translates into CASSILTESGETF.